This note documents a single T cell receptor beta chain sequence. Antigen: not known. Data came from immunoSEQ multiplex PCR; TCRdb stores just in-frame clones and leaves some out. Among 57,000 or so clones listed, 93% were seen once. This sample is drawn from a study of siplizumab effects on memory and regulatory T cells. Study observations and caveats: Naive-or-memory phenotypes were unassignable for roughly 75-97% of proliferating CD4+ or CD8+ clones. Confirmation was lacking for the suppressive function of proliferating Tregs derived from siplizumab cultures. Both greater diversity than memory cells and a major contribution to the alloresponse seemed to characterize naive T cells. Mappable CD4+ clones that were alloreactive averaged around 70% Treg-derived with siplizumab versus approximately 27% in controls.

Trimming pared 3 bases from V and 7 bases from J, leaving 9 bases between. The CDR3 contains 12 residues. Germline loops: CDR1 KGHSH, CDR2 LQKENI. This clonotype was obtained from a human donor in good health. The material sequenced was CD8+ T cells sorted from blood. V is TRBV18 and J is TRBJ1-1; D may be TRBD1 (5 bases). CDR3 nucleotides: TGTGCCAGCTCACCGGACACACTTGAAGCTTTCTTT. Protein sequence: CASSPDTLEAFF.